A selection of T cell receptor beta chains follows, all from one sample in a study of blood T cells in healthy people across ages. Each CDR3 protein gets one entry after TCRdb re-called the 5' RACE reads with MiXCR. The sample includes 660,000 or so distinct CDR3 sequences, under 70% of them seen just once. The sample comprised blood. The source is a man aged 60-69 years in good health. CDR3s include the opening cysteine and the closing phenylalanine or tryptophan. D genes are given only for firm matches. Clone size is given for some rows only: seen once, a few or many times, or a class if the clone is expanded.

clone size	J gene	V gene	D gene	CDR3 DNA	CDR3 protein
NA	TRBJ2-7	TRBV7-6	TRBD1	TGTGCCAGCCCCACGGCTGGACAGGGGATTTACGAGCAGTACTTC	CASPTAGQGIYEQYF
NA	TRBJ2-4	TRBV15	NA	TGTACCACCAGCAGCGAACAGGAGGCTCTAGCCAAAAACATTCAGTACTTC	CTTSSEQEALAKNIQYF
NA	TRBJ2-3	TRBV20-1	NA	TGCAGTGCTAGAGAGTCAGGGGTAGATACGCAGTATTTT	CSARESGVDTQYF
NA	TRBJ2-3	TRBV3-1	NA	TGTGCCAGCAGCCAAGGTGCTAAAGCACGCACAGATACGCAGTATTTT	CASSQGAKARTDTQYF
once	TRBJ2-6	TRBV28	NA	TGTGCCAGCAGCCGTTACTCATCGGGACGCTTCTCTGGGGCCAACGTCCTGACTTTC	CASSRYSSGRFSGANVLTF
NA	TRBJ2-3	TRBV2	NA	TGTGCCAGCAGTGTTACTAGCCTCACAGATACGCAGTATTTT	CASSVTSLTDTQYF
NA	TRBJ1-3	TRBV5-1	NA	TGCGCCAGCAGCTTGGTCGGGGACTCTGGAAACACCATATATTTT	CASSLVGDSGNTIYF
NA	TRBJ1-1	TRBV12-3/TRBV12-4	NA	TGTGCCAGCAGTCCTGGGACGGTCCAGCCTGAAGCTTTCTTT	CASSPGTVQPEAFF
NA	TRBJ2-7	TRBV11-2	NA	TGTGCCAGCAGCTTAGGGAGTATAGAGCAGTACTTC	CASSLGSIEQYF
NA	TRBJ2-1	TRBV18	TRBD1	TGTGCCAGCTCACCTCTACAGGGGACCTACAATGAGCAGTTCTTC	CASSPLQGTYNEQFF
few	TRBJ2-3	TRBV7-2	NA	TGTGCCAGCAGCTTAGATCAAGATACGCAGTATTTT	CASSLDQDTQYF
NA	TRBJ2-7	TRBV3-1	NA	TGTGCCAGCAGCCAAGTGACATGGACCTACGAGCAGTACTTC	CASSQVTWTYEQYF
few	TRBJ2-7	TRBV6-5	NA	TGTGCCAGCAGTTACTCGACGGCTAGCTCCAGCTCCTACGAGCAGTACTTC	CASSYSTASSSSYEQYF
NA	TRBJ2-5	TRBV6-5	NA	TGTGCCAGTACCGAGACGGGCCAAGAGACCCAGTACTTC	CASTETGQETQYF
NA	TRBJ1-1	TRBV6-2/TRBV6-3	TRBD1	TGTGCCAGCAGTAGGGGGCATGGAGCTTTCTTT	CASSRGHGAFF
NA	TRBJ1-5	TRBV10-3	TRBD1	TGTGCCATCAGCCCGACAGGGGATCAGCCCCAGCATTTT	CAISPTGDQPQHF
few	TRBJ2-1	TRBV4-2	TRBD2	TGTGCCAGCAGGGGACTAGCGGGGGGAGACAATGAGCAGTTCTTC	CASRGLAGGDNEQFF
NA	TRBJ2-1	TRBV5-6	TRBD2	TGTGCCAGCAGCCTCTGGCGGGGGGGCCTCAATGAGCAGTTCTTC	CASSLWRGGLNEQFF
NA	TRBJ2-1	TRBV7-9	NA	TGTGCCACCATGGCAGGGTCAGGGCAGGGTGAGCAGTTCTTC	CATMAGSGQGEQFF
few	TRBJ1-1	TRBV7-2	NA	TGTGCCAGCAGCCCCGGTCCCTGGGGGAACACTGAAGCTTTCTTT	CASSPGPWGNTEAFF
few	TRBJ1-4	TRBV28	NA	TGTGCCAGCAGTTTGGGGCAGTCTAATGAAAAACTGTTTTTT	CASSLGQSNEKLFF
NA	TRBJ2-5	TRBV25-1	NA	TGTGCCAGCAGTGAATCTTGGGGGCGCCTTCAAGAGACCCAGTACTTC	CASSESWGRLQETQYF
NA	TRBJ2-5	TRBV4-1	NA	TGCGCCAGCAGCCAAGAATCGGGGGCAGAGACCCAGTACTTC	CASSQESGAETQYF
NA	TRBJ1-3	TRBV29-1	NA	TGCAGCGTTGGATCCGACGGCGGGAGCGCTGGAAACACCATATATTTT	CSVGSDGGSAGNTIYF
NA	TRBJ2-7	TRBV6-1	NA	TGTGCCAGCCGGACCGACTACTACGAGCAGTACTTC	CASRTDYYEQYF
NA	TRBJ2-5	TRBV4-1	TRBD2	TGCGCCAGCAGCCAAAGTAGCGGGGGGGCCGGGGAGACCCAGTACTTC	CASSQSSGGAGETQYF
NA	TRBJ2-4	TRBV6-1	TRBD1	TGTGCCAGCAGTGAAGCACAGGGGCAGGCCAAAAACATTCAGTACTTC	CASSEAQGQAKNIQYF
NA	TRBJ1-2	TRBV11-2	TRBD1	TGTGCCAGCAGCCTCCGCGACAGGGGGCTCTATGGCTACACCTTC	CASSLRDRGLYGYTF
NA	TRBJ2-5	TRBV10-3	NA	TGTGCCATCAGTCGCGGGGGCGGAGAGACCCAGCACTTC	CAISRGGGETQHF
NA	TRBJ2-3	TRBV5-1	TRBD1	TGCGCCAGTTCGACAGGGTGGAGCACAGATACGCAGTATTTT	CASSTGWSTDTQYF
NA	TRBJ2-5	TRBV6-5	TRBD1	TGTGCCAGCAGTCCCCGGACAGGGGAGAGGAAGACCCAGTACTTC	CASSPRTGERKTQYF
NA	TRBJ2-1	TRBV11-2	NA	TGTGCCAGCAGCTTTGGACAGCACTACAATGAGCAGTTCTTC	CASSFGQHYNEQFF
NA	TRBJ2-1	TRBV20-1	TRBD1	TGCAGTGTACAGGGGGAACGGTACAATGAGCAGTTCTTC	CSVQGERYNEQFF
NA	TRBJ1-5	TRBV5-1	TRBD1	TGCGCCAGCAGCTGGGGGGGACAGGGGGCAAGCAATCAGCCCCAGCATTTT	CASSWGGQGASNQPQHF
NA	TRBJ2-5	TRBV2	NA	TGTGCCAGCACCGGCTCCCCTGTGGAGACCCAGTACTTC	CASTGSPVETQYF
few	TRBJ2-3	TRBV2	TRBD1	TGTGCCAGCAGTGGGGGACAGGGTTTCACCGCAGATACGCAGTATTTT	CASSGGQGFTADTQYF
NA	TRBJ1-1	TRBV9	TRBD1	TGTGCCAGCAGCCCCCGGGACAGGGATTACACTGAAGCTTTCTTT	CASSPRDRDYTEAFF
NA	TRBJ1-5	TRBV5-1	NA	TGCGCCAGCGGTTTGGCTAGCAATCAGCCCCAGCATTTT	CASGLASNQPQHF
NA	TRBJ1-4	TRBV12-3/TRBV12-4	NA	TGTGCCAGCAGTTTGCGAGGGGACGGTGAAAAACTGTTTTTT	CASSLRGDGEKLFF
few	TRBJ1-2	TRBV29-1	NA	TGCAGCGTTGGACAGTCCCAGCGTAACTATGGCTACACCTTC	CSVGQSQRNYGYTF
few	TRBJ2-1	TRBV28	NA	TGTGCCAGCAGTTTATTCGGGGGTCCCTACAATGAGCAGTTCTTC	CASSLFGGPYNEQFF
NA	TRBJ2-1	TRBV20-1	TRBD2	TGCAGTGCGTGGACTAGCGGGGGGGCGACCTACAATGAGCAGTTCTTC	CSAWTSGGATYNEQFF
NA	TRBJ2-1	TRBV5-6	TRBD1	TGTGCCAGCATGGGACAGGGCCTCTACAATGAGCAGTTCTTC	CASMGQGLYNEQFF
NA	TRBJ1-2	TRBV29-1	TRBD1	TGCAGCGTATACAGGGGGGCTAACTATGGCTACACCTTC	CSVYRGANYGYTF
NA	TRBJ2-7	TRBV20-1	TRBD2	TGCAGTGCTCCCCAGGGACTAGCGGGGGAGCCGACCTACGAGCAGTACTTC	CSAPQGLAGEPTYEQYF
few	TRBJ2-5	TRBV7-2	NA	TGTGCCAGCAGCTTACAACAGGGCCCGGAGACCCAGTACTTC	CASSLQQGPETQYF
NA	TRBJ2-5	TRBV10-3	NA	TGTGCCATCAGTGAAGGGGGACCCTACGGGCAGTACTTC	CAISEGGPYGQYF
NA	TRBJ2-7	TRBV29-1	NA	TGCAGCGCTTATGGATACGAGCAGTACTTC	CSAYGYEQYF
many	TRBJ2-5	TRBV6-4	TRBD1	TGTGCCAGCAGCCCGGGACAGGGGGCGCAAACCCAGTACTTC	CASSPGQGAQTQYF
NA	TRBJ2-3	TRBV9	TRBD2	TGTGCCAGCAGCATACTAGCGGGGGCCTCCACAGATACGCAGTATTTT	CASSILAGASTDTQYF
NA	TRBJ1-1	TRBV5-1	NA	TGCGCCAGCAGGCAACAGCCGAACACTGAAGCTTTCTTT	CASRQQPNTEAFF
NA	TRBJ2-7	TRBV12-3/TRBV12-4	TRBD2	TGTGCCAGCAATTCGGGACTAGCTGGAACCTACGAGCAGTACTTC	CASNSGLAGTYEQYF
NA	TRBJ2-1	TRBV24-1	NA	TGTGCCACCAGTGGGGCAGTCGGGTCGGATGAGCAGTTCTTC	CATSGAVGSDEQFF